Presented here are 17 T cell receptor beta chains from one specimen sequenced in a study of blood T cell repertoires in COVID-19. The method was immunoSEQ multiplex PCR; TCRdb's version includes in-frame clones alone and lacks a portion of them. The table records over 120,000 clones, approximately 85% of them present only once. Sequenced input: peripheral blood. All receptors come from a man between 65 and 85 years old with acute or convalescent COVID-19.

The chain combines TRBV9 with TRBJ2-2; 9 bases are a match to TRBD2. Germline lookup yields CDR1 SGDLS and CDR2 YYNGEE. V trimming: 3 bases; J trimming: 7 bases; junction bases outside the gene matches: 4. The CDR3 spans 14 residues. The CDR3 region is CASSAGLASGELFF. The DNA for the CDR3 is TGTGCCAGCAGCGCGGGACTAGCAAGCGGGGAGCTGTTTTTT.

The genes are TRBV6-6 and TRBJ1-1; TRBD1 matches at 10 bases. Germline-derived CDR1 and CDR2 are MNHNY and SVGAGI (reference sequence). CDR3 length equals 15 residues. V lost 10 bases to trimming and J lost 2 bases; unmatched junction nucleotides: 10. CDR3 loop: CATKPGTGVNTEAFF. The CDR3, as DNA: TGTGCCACCAAACCCGGGACAGGGGTCAACACTGAAGCTTTCTTT.

The rearrangement joins TRBV7-3 to TRBJ2-1; TRBD2 matches 14 bases. The junction had 6 bases not matched to a gene; V was cut back by 5 bases and J by 9 bases. In germline, CDR1 is SGHTA, CDR2 FQGTGA. This CDR3 spans 15 amino acids. The chain's CDR3 is CASSETSGRAVEQFF. The CDR3 bases are TGTGCCAGCAGCGAGACTAGCGGGAGGGCCGTTGAGCAGTTCTTC.

The chain joins TRBV12-3 or TRBV12-4 to TRBJ1-5; D not certain. The length of the CDR3 is 13 residues. V was shortened by 2 bases and J by 7 bases, with 9 bases between the two germline ends. CDR3 protein: CASSLIGNQPQHF. For the CDR3, the DNA is TGTGCCAGCAGTTTAATCGGGAACCAGCCCCAGCATTTT.

The chain combines TRBV28 with TRBJ1-4; 7 positions agree with TRBD1. CDR3 length: 18 amino acids. Germline V gene lookup returns CDR1 MDHEN and CDR2 SYDVKM. Unmatched junction bases numbered 14, after V lost 5 bases and J lost 2 bases. DNA of the CDR3: TGTGCCAGCAGTCTTTTTATTGGACAGGTTGTGACTAATGAAAAACTGTTTTTT. Protein sequence: CASSLFIGQVVTNEKLFF. The whole variable domain, remainder taken from reference TRBV28 and TRBJ1-4, is DVKVTQSSRYLVKRTGEKVFLECVQDMDHENMFWYRQDPGLGLRLIYFSYDVKMKEKGDIPEGYSVSREKKERFSLILESASTNQTSMYLCASSLFIGQVVTNEKLFFGSGTQLSVL.

This sequence joins TRBV18 and TRBJ2-7, with 7 nucleotides matching TRBD1. V lost 4 bases to trimming and J lost 0 bases; unmatched junction nucleotides: 6. The V gene's germline CDR1 is KGHSH and CDR2 LQKENI. CDR3 length: 15 amino acids. The CDR3 protein is CASSLSRDSSYEQYF. The CDR3 DNA is TGTGCCAGCTCACTCTCCCGGGACAGCTCCTACGAGCAGTACTTC.

V is TRBV27 and J is TRBJ1-6; 7 nucleotides align to TRBD1. CDR1 and CDR2 from the germline V gene are MNHEY and SMNVEV (reference sequence). The V gene end was trimmed by 4 bases and the J gene end by 6 bases; junction bases not matched to a gene: 9. CDR3 length: 16 amino acids. The CDR3 is CASSSPDRALNSPLHF. The CDR3 DNA sequence: TGTGCCAGCAGTTCGCCCGACAGGGCGCTTAATTCACCCCTCCACTTT.

The rearrangement links TRBV11-2 to TRBJ2-3; the D is unclear. The V and J ends lost 2 bases and 5 bases respectively, with 8 bases between them. Germline CDR1 and CDR2: SGHAT and FQNNGV. The CDR3 consists of 13 residues. CDR3 nucleotide sequence: TGTGCCAGCAGCTTAAGGCAGGAAGATACGCAGTATTTT. It specifies CASSLRQEDTQYF.

The rearrangement uses TRBV6-5 and TRBJ1-2; no reliable D call. CDR1 and CDR2 (germline): MNHEY, SVGAGI. The CDR3 loop spans 13 amino acids. With 4 bases removed from V and 5 bases from J, the gap between germline ends came to 11 bases. The CDR3 region has the DNA TGTGCCAGCAGTTCGGGGTTTGAGTATGGCTACACCTTC. Translated, it gives CASSSGFEYGYTF.

The chain employs TRBV7-2 and TRBJ2-5; TRBD2 agrees at 11 bases. The V gene's germline CDR1 is SGHTA and CDR2 FQGNSA. The V and J ends lost 3 bases and 5 bases, in that order; junction bases with no gene match: 5. The CDR3 totals 15 residues. The CDR3 loop is CASSFQASGGETQYF. CDR3 nucleotide sequence: TGTGCCAGCAGCTTTCAGGCTAGCGGGGGGGAGACCCAGTACTTC.

The V and J genes are TRBV5-1 and TRBJ1-6, with 7 positions matching TRBD1. V shed 5 bases and J 6 bases; nucleotides not matched to a gene: 5. CDR3 length: 14 amino acids. The germline V gene has CDR1 SGHRS and CDR2 YFSETQ. DNA of the CDR3: TGCGCCAGCAGAGCCGACAGGGCTAATTCACCCCTCCACTTT. Translation gives CASRADRANSPLHF.

This rearrangement joins TRBV4-1 to TRBJ1-3, with D possibly matching TRBD1 (5 bases). Germline V CDR1 and CDR2: MGHRA, YSYEKL. This CDR3 is built from 14 residues. Trimming pared 3 bases from V and 2 bases from J, leaving 8 bases between. The CDR3 sequence is CASSQSGTGNTIYF. The CDR3 bases are TGCGCCAGCAGCCAGTCAGGGACTGGAAACACCATATATTTT.

This clone was seen once. This chain uses TRBV9 with TRBJ1-2, with D maybe TRBD1 (5 bases). CDR1 is SGDLS, CDR2 YYNGEE, per germline. The germline V and J ends were trimmed by 4 bases and 2 bases, with 18 bases remaining between them. The CDR3 runs to 16 residues. Written as DNA, the CDR3 is TGTGCCAGCAGCCCCCCAGGGCAGGGAAAAAACTATGGCTACACCTTC. Its protein product is CASSPPGQGKNYGYTF.

The chain's CDR3 is CASSLGPLSGSEQYF. CDR3 sequence (DNA): TGTGCCAGCAGCTTAGGGCCTCTTAGCGGGTCCGAGCAGTACTTC. This chain connects TRBV11-3 to TRBJ2-7; 7 nucleotides match TRBD2. Germline assignment: CDR1 SGHNT and CDR2 YENEEA. CDR3 length: 15 residues. V lost 1 base and J lost 6; bases outside the gene matches: 9.

The chain has TRBV10-1 and TRBJ1-1, with TRBD1 matching over 7 bases. With V trimmed by 5 bases and J by 2 bases, 5 bases remained unmatched. The germline V gene has CDR1 WNHNN and CDR2 SYGVQD (reference sequence). The CDR3 runs 14 residues. CDR3 sequence reads: CASSPDRYNTEAFF. The CDR3 DNA sequence: TGCGCCAGCAGTCCGGACAGGTACAACACTGAAGCTTTCTTT.

This rearrangement joins TRBV10-1 to TRBJ2-5; maybe TRBD2 (5 bases). The CDR3 runs 16 residues. The V gene lost 6 bases and the J gene lost 3 bases, with 20 bases spanning the gap. In germline, CDR1 is WNHNN, CDR2 SYGVQD (reference sequence). CDR3 coding DNA: TGCGCCAGCAGCAAAGGGTCCGGGGTTGCGAAAGAGACCCAGTACTTC. Protein: CASSKGSGVAKETQYF.

On this clone: The junction differs from germline at one of its ends, possibly a read error. The V gene is TRBV11-2, the J gene TRBJ1-2, with D perhaps TRBD1 (5 bases). This CDR3 has 14 residues. Germline-derived CDR1 and CDR2 are SGHAT and FQNNGV. The CDR3 nucleotides read TGTGCCAGCAGCTTAGATGGTCAGGCAAACCAGGGCGCCTTC. Translation gives CASSLDGQANQGAF. Full variable domain (missing parts from reference TRBV11-2 and TRBJ1-2): EAGVAQSPRYKIIEKRQSVAFWCNPISGHATLYWYQQILGQGPKLLIQFQNNGVVDDSQLPKDRFSAERLKGVDSTLKIQPAKLEDSAVYLCASSLDGQANQGAFGSGTRLTVV.